These 5 T cell receptor beta chains share one sample of origin, sequenced in a study of T cell changes during pregnancy in multiple sclerosis (dated by TCRdb to the late 2010s). The method behind the library was the immunoSEQ multiplex PCR assay. This is the immuneACCESS table as TCRdb keeps it, with only in-frame sequences that have V and J called. A part of the clones is gone; compared with another copy, unresolved V genes explain less than half, and the rest is unexplained. For this sample there are approximately 30,000 clones; around nine tenths appear just once. Less than 10% of the sample goes to the ten largest clones. Here the sequenced sample was CD8+ T cells from peripheral blood mononuclear cells, taken in the second trimester of pregnancy. These receptors originate from a female donor with multiple sclerosis, enrolled in a pregnancy study.

This clone was detected a few times. V and J are TRBV27 and TRBJ2-1; a possible D gene is TRBD2 (6 bases). V shed 6 bases and J shed 3 bases, with 9 bases lying between them. The CDR3 runs 13 residues. Germline loops: CDR1 MNHEY, CDR2 SMNVEV (reference sequence). This chain's CDR3 is CASRGLNYNEQFF. For the CDR3, the DNA is TGTGCCAGCAGGGGACTCAACTACAATGAGCAGTTCTTC.

The V and J genes are TRBV4-1 and TRBJ1-4, with D possibly matching TRBD1 (5 bases). V lost 4 bases and J lost 7, with 16 bases in between. CDR1 and CDR2 from the germline V gene are MGHRA and YSYEKL. The CDR3 spans 15 residues. The CDR3 region has the DNA TGCGCCAGCAGCCCGGACGACAGCTGGGGTGAAAAACTGTTTTTT. Its protein product is CASSPDDSWGEKLFF.

The genes are TRBV30 and TRBJ2-2; 9 bases line up with TRBD2. Germline V lookup: CDR1 GTSNPN, CDR2 SVGIG (reference sequence). The CDR3 covers 15 residues. Losses at the gene ends were 5 bases for V and 8 bases for J; bases not matched to a gene: 12. In nucleotides, the CDR3 is TGTGCCTGGGACCTTAGCGGGGGCGGTGGAGGGGAGCTGTTTTTT. Translating it yields CAWDLSGGGGGELFF. The whole variable domain, filled in from reference TRBV30 and TRBJ2-2, reads SQTIHQWPATLVQPVGSPLSLECTVEGTSNPNLYWYRQAAGRGLQLLFYSVGIGQISSEVPQNLSASRPQDRQFILSSKKLLLSDSGFYLCAWDLSGGGGGELFFGEGSRLTVL.

The chain carries TRBV4-1 and TRBJ1-5; D is perhaps TRBD1 (6 bases). The germline V gene encodes CDR1 MGHRA and CDR2 YSYEKL. The CDR3 loop spans 15 amino acids. The V and J ends lost 4 bases and 2 bases respectively, with 12 bases between them. The CDR3 DNA reads as TGCGCCAGCAGCCGCCGGGACACCCGCAATCAGCCCCAGCATTTT. Translating gives CASSRRDTRNQPQHF.

V is TRBV19 and J is TRBJ2-7; perhaps TRBD1 as D (6 bases). The CDR3 totals 13 residues. Trimming took 8 bases from V and 1 from J, leaving 12 bases between them. CDR1 is LNHDA, CDR2 SQIVND, per germline (reference sequence). CDR3 coding DNA: TGTGCCAGTGTTGACAGGCTGTCCTACGAGCAGTACTTC. Its translation is CASVDRLSYEQYF.